This is a list of T cell receptor beta chains from one sample in a study of cytomegalovirus exposure and HLA in healthy donors. Only in-frame clones appear in the TCRdb table, and some are missing; sequencing was by immunoSEQ multiplex PCR. The sample has 150,000 to 200,000 clones, about 80% seen once. Sample: PBMCs. The receptors shown here come from a woman under 40 in good health and CMV-seronegative. The CDR3 runs from the conserved cysteine through the conserved F or W. D genes are given only for firm matches. Clone size is stated in some rows and not others, as once, few, many or a class when expanded.

D gene	J gene	V gene	clone size	CDR3 protein	CDR3 DNA
TRBD1	TRBJ1-1	TRBV29-1	NA	CSVEQGENTEAFF	TGCAGCGTTGAACAGGGGGAGAACACTGAAGCTTTCTTT
TRBD2	TRBJ2-7	TRBV9	NA	CASSVGSRGGEQYF	TGTGCCAGCAGCGTAGGCTCAAGGGGAGGGGAGCAGTACTTC
TRBD1	TRBJ1-1	TRBV4-1	once	CASSPGQGGFGSFF	TGCGCCAGCAGCCCCGGACAGGGCGGGTTCGGGTCTTTCTTT
TRBD1	TRBJ1-1	TRBV28	NA	CASSSGQDTEAFF	TGTGCCAGCAGCTCTGGACAGGACACTGAAGCTTTCTTT
NA	TRBJ2-7	TRBV7-9	NA	CASSTYEQYF	TGTGCCAGCAGCACCTACGAGCAGTACTTC
TRBD1	TRBJ1-2	TRBV5-4	few	CASSLAGTGPYGYTF	TGTGCCAGCAGCTTAGCCGGGACAGGTCCCTATGGCTACACCTTC
NA	TRBJ2-1	TRBV5-6	NA	CASSLGVYNEQFF	TGTGCCAGCAGCTTGGGAGTATACAATGAGCAGTTCTTC
NA	TRBJ2-7	TRBV27	few	CASSLGTGAYEQYF	TGTGCCAGCAGTCTGGGGACGGGGGCCTACGAGCAGTACTTC
TRBD2	TRBJ2-5	TRBV5-4	NA	CASSLVRGGVGETQYF	TGTGCCAGCAGCTTGGTCCGCGGGGGGGTTGGGGAGACCCAGTACTTC
TRBD2	TRBJ2-1	TRBV27	NA	CASSLRTSGRAYYNEQFF	TGTGCCAGCAGTTTGAGAACTAGCGGGAGGGCCTACTACAATGAGCAGTTCTTC
NA	TRBJ1-6	TRBV30	NA	CAWGLTPNDSPLHF	TGTGCCTGGGGGTTGACACCTAACGATTCACCCCTCCACTTT
NA	TRBJ1-2	TRBV7-9	NA	CASSLVPQDGYTF	TGTGCCAGCAGCTTAGTACCACAGGATGGCTACACCTTC
TRBD1	TRBJ1-5	TRBV6-6	NA	CASTGGNQPQHF	TGTGCCAGTACAGGGGGCAATCAGCCCCAGCATTTT
NA	TRBJ2-1	TRBV7-3	NA	CASSLSGASYNEQFF	TGTGCCAGCAGCTTGAGCGGTGCCTCCTACAATGAGCAGTTCTTC
NA	TRBJ2-2	TRBV13	NA	CASSFSTEDTGELFF	TGTGCCAGCAGCTTCTCGACAGAGGACACCGGGGAGCTGTTTTTT